This T cell receptor beta chain was recovered during a study of shared clonotypes between healthy human individuals. General study findings and limits: Unshared clonotypes carried lower generation probabilities than those common to all four donors. Sorted-subset sequencing, rarefaction showed, was incomplete despite large depth.

Remarks on this clone: Its specificity is unknown.

The CDR3 has 14 residues. V lost 5 bases and J lost 3, with 11 bases in between. The germline gives CDR1 GTSNPN, CDR2 SVGIG (reference sequence). The deep-level immunoSEQ assay was used. Method: immunoSEQ multiplex PCR; TCRdb's copy keeps in-frame clones and lacks some. Among 100,000 to 130,000 clones listed, around 68% were seen once. The chain combines TRBV30 with TRBJ2-6, with a possible D match to TRBD1 (7 bases). This TCR came from a woman under 40 in good health. The sample taken for sequencing was memory CD8+ T cells sorted from blood. Regarding subset: CD45RO+ cells pooled with CCR7-negative TemRA cells. CDR3 sequence (DNA): TGTGCCTGGGCAGGGGGGATTGGGGCCAACGTCCTGACTTTC. Amino acid sequence: CAWAGGIGANVLTF.